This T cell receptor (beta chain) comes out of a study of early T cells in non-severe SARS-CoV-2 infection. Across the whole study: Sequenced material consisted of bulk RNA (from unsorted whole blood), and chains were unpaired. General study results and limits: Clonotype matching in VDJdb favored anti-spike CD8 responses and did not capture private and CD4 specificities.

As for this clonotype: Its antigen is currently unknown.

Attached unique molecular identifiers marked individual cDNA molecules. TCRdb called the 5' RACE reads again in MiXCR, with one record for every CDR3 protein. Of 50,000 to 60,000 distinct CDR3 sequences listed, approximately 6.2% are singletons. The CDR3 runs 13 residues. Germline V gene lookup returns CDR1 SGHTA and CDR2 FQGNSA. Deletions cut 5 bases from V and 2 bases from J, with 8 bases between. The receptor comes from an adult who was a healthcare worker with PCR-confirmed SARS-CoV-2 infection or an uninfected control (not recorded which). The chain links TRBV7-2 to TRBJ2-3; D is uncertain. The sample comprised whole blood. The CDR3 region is CASSPGYTDTQYF. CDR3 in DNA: TGTGCCAGCAGCCCCGGGTACACAGATACGCAGTATTTT.